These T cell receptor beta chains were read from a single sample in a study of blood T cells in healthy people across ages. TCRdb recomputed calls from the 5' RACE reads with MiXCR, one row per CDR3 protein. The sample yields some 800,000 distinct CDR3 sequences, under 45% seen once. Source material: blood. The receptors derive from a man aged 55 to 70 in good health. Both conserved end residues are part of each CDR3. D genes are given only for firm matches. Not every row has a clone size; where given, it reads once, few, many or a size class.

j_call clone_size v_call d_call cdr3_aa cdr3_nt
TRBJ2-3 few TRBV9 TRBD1 CASSPMGQGTDTQYF TGTGCCAGCAGCCCGATGGGACAGGGAACAGATACGCAGTATTTT
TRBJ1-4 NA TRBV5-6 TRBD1 CASSLGQGFQKLFF TGTGCCAGCAGCTTAGGACAGGGCTTTCAAAAACTGTTTTTT
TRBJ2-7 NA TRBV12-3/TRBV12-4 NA CASTHSGFSSYEQYF TGTGCCAGCACCCATTCGGGATTCAGCTCCTACGAGCAGTACTTC
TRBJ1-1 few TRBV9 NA CASSPHGGARSVTEAFF TGTGCCAGCAGCCCACACGGGGGGGCGCGTAGCGTCACTGAAGCTTTCTTT
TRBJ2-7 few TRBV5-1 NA CASSEDSRMYEQYF TGCGCCAGCAGCGAAGACAGCAGAATGTACGAGCAGTACTTC
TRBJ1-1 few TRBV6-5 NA CASRTTGFEAFF TGTGCCAGCCGGACTACAGGGTTTGAAGCTTTCTTT
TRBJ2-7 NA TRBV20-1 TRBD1 CSARTRQGSSYEQYF TGCAGTGCTAGAACTCGACAGGGCAGCTCCTACGAGCAGTACTTC
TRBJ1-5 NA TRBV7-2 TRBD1 CASSRGQVFNQPQHF TGTGCCAGCAGCCGCGGACAGGTTTTTAATCAGCCCCAGCATTTT
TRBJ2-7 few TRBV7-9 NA CASSTDRVGSYEQYF TGTGCCAGCAGCACGGACAGAGTCGGTTCCTACGAGCAGTACTTC
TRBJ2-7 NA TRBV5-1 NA CASSFESGPSTYEQYF TGCGCCAGCAGCTTTGAGAGCGGCCCATCTACCTACGAGCAGTACTTC
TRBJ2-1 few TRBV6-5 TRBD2 CASSYGGLAGGSYNEQFF TGTGCCAGCAGTTACGGGGGACTAGCGGGGGGTTCCTACAATGAGCAGTTCTTC
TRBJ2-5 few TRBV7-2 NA CASNSFGLAVAETQYF TGTGCCAGCAACTCCTTCGGTTTAGCGGTGGCCGAGACCCAGTACTTC
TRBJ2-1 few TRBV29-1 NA CSVRTPSYNEQFF TGCAGCGTCCGGACACCCTCCTACAATGAGCAGTTCTTC
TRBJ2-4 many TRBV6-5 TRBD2 CASSSTSGGAKTYF TGTGCCAGCAGTTCGACTAGCGGGGGGGCTAAGACGTACTTC
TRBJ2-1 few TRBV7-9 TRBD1 CASSYTGTGSLHEQFF TGTGCCAGCAGTTATACCGGGACAGGGTCCCTCCATGAGCAGTTCTTC
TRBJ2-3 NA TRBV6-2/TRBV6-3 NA CASNEATDTQYF TGTGCCAGCAATGAGGCCACAGATACGCAGTATTTT
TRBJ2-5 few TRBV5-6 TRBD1 CASSTSPTGKETQYF TGTGCCAGCAGCACCTCGCCGACAGGGAAAGAGACCCAGTACTTC
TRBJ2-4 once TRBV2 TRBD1 CASRAPGQAYLEQYF TGTGCCAGCAGGGCCCCGGGACAGGCATATCTTGAGCAGTACTTC
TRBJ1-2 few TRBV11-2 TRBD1 CASSLALVGRDRNNYGYTF TGTGCCAGCAGCTTGGCGCTAGTGGGGCGGGACAGGAATAACTATGGCTACACCTTC
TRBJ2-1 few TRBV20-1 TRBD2 CSGGLGGSYNEQFF TGCAGCGGAGGACTAGGAGGTTCCTACAATGAGCAGTTCTTC